This T cell receptor (beta chain) was profiled in a study of ipilimumab plus nivolumab after autologous stem cell transplantation. Study conclusions and caveats: Per the authors, repertoire, Treg and microbiota data justify further study.

Trimming took 3 bases from V and 0 from J, leaving 9 bases between them. Germline V gives CDR1 LNHDA, CDR2 SQIVND (reference sequence). The CDR3 totals 16 residues. Dosing: nivolumab 3 mg/kg IV, weeks 1, 4, 7, 10, then every two weeks to week 26. A word on this clone: Its antigen remains unknown.

Repertoires were generated with immunoSEQ multiplex PCR, while TCRdb's copy carries only in-frame clones and drops some. The sample records about 40,000 clones, roughly 92% being singletons. The sequencing here drew on PBMCs, taken in a trial of ipilimumab plus nivolumab as post-transplant consolidation. This receptor was taken from a male donor with multiple myeloma. This sequence joins TRBV19 and TRBJ2-6; D might be TRBD2 (5 bases). CDR3 in amino acids: CASSMEGGSGANVLTF. Written as DNA, the CDR3 is TGTGCCAGTAGTATGGAAGGAGGCTCTGGGGCCAACGTCCTGACTTTC.